The 2 T cell receptor beta chains presented below share a single source sample, sequenced in a study of T cells in Graves' hyperthyroidism and ophthalmopathy. Authors of the study amplified TCR beta CDR3 regions from RNA transcripts. RT-PCR in the first round (using the HTBI primer set) targeted the TCR CDR3. Via MiXCR, TCRdb re-called the multiplex PCR reads, giving one row per CDR3 protein. Of more than 550,000 distinct CDR3 sequences in the sample, less than 45% were seen once. The material sequenced was peripheral blood or thyroid tissue (not recorded which). The receptors come from an adult man with Graves' disease, either hyperthyroidism or ophthalmopathy (not recorded which).

A few counts support this clonotype. The chain joins TRBV27 to TRBJ1-2; maybe TRBD1 (5 bases). Germline V gives CDR1 MNHEY, CDR2 SMNVEV (reference sequence). V was cut by 6 bases and J by 4 bases, with 21 bases left in between. This CDR3 region has 16 residues. This chain's CDR3 is CASSRNPRQPGYGYTF. The CDR3 bases are TGTGCCAGCAGCCGAAACCCGAGACAGCCGGGCTATGGCTACACCTTC.

Remarks on this clonotype: A clone one base away is much larger, so this may be a read error. The chain is built from TRBV10-3 and TRBJ1-3; no definite D call. Germline values: CDR1 ENHRY, CDR2 SYGVKD. The CDR3 is 16 amino acids. Trimming shortened V by 4 bases and J by 0 bases, and 13 bases separated the two germline ends. The DNA for the CDR3 is TGTGCCATCAGTGGGTCGAACACCGGCTCTGGAAACACCATATATTTT. It yields the protein CAISGSNTGSGNTIYF.